One sample yielded the 2 T cell receptor beta chains listed below, sequenced in a study of Graves' ophthalmopathy and Graves' hyperthyroidism. Amplifying from RNA transcripts, the study obtained TCR beta CDR3 regions. Following a first-round RT-PCR that used HTBI primers, a second-round multiplex PCR was carried out. TCRdb analysed the multiplex PCR reads with MiXCR anew, one entry per CDR3 protein. This sample has almost 750,000 distinct CDR3 sequences, with roughly two fifths found just once. The specimen was peripheral blood. The origin of the receptors is an adult man with Graves' ophthalmopathy.

V is TRBV7-9 and J is TRBJ2-6, with D possibly matching TRBD1 (5 bases). This CDR3 region has 18 residues. Trimming shortened V by 5 bases and J by 4 bases, and 21 bases separated the two germline ends. Looked up from germline, CDR1 is SEHNR and CDR2 is FQNEAQ (reference sequence). The CDR3 DNA sequence: TGTGCCAGCAGCACCACAGGAAGGTTTGCGTCCGGGGCCAACGTCCTGACTTTC. Protein product: CASSTTGRFASGANVLTF.

The chain uses TRBV15 and TRBJ1-1, with D perhaps matching TRBD1 (5 bases). In germline, CDR1 is LNHNV, CDR2 YYDKDF (reference sequence). V lost 4 bases, J lost 12 bases, and 27 bases lay in between. The CDR3 is made up of 16 amino acids. CDR3 in DNA: TGTGCCACCAGCATATCGGTTGCCGGGGCCAACGTCCTGACTTTCTTT. Translation: CATSISVAGANVLTFF.